Presented here are 9 T cell receptor beta chains from one specimen sequenced in a study of long-term antiretroviral therapy in people with HIV. Researchers ran immunoSEQ v3.0 at survey level. This table comes from immunoSEQ multiplex PCR, and its TCRdb copy is limited to in-frame clones, with some not included. The data show about 30,000 clones, with roughly 80% seen just once and about 9.4% held by the top ten. The material was unsorted PBMCs, obtained 3 years after starting antiretroviral therapy. These receptors were taken from a man aged 35 to 55 with HIV.

The table lists this clone with a count of one. The genes are TRBV2 and TRBJ1-2; 7 positions match TRBD1. CDR3 length equals 15 residues. From germline, CDR1 is SNHLY and CDR2 FYNNEI. With 9 bases clipped from V and 0 bases from J, the junction kept 10 bases outside the gene matches. CDR3 DNA sequence: TGTGCCAGAGACAGGGAATTTCCTCCTAACTATGGCTACACCTTC. It codes for CARDREFPPNYGYTF.

J is TRBJ2-5 and V is TRBV6-1; no clear D. CDR3 length: 15 residues. Between the trimmed V and J ends, which lost 1 base and 2 bases, there was a span of 11 bases. Germline-derived CDR1 and CDR2 are MNHNS and SASEGT. CDR3 coding DNA: TGTGCCAGCAGTGAAGAATACAGTCGACAAGAGACCCAGTACTTC. Its protein product is CASSEEYSRQETQYF.

The chain combines TRBV7-2 with TRBJ1-6; the D gene is possibly TRBD1 (5 bases). V lost 2 bases to trimming and J lost 8 bases, with 13 bases between them. The CDR3 totals 15 residues. Germline V lookup: CDR1 SGHTA, CDR2 FQGNSA. Written as DNA, the CDR3 is TGTGCCAGCAGCTTAAGGGGTCAGGGAGATTCACCCCTCCACTTT. Its protein is CASSLRGQGDSPLHF.

CDR3 DNA: TGTGCCATCAGAAGGACTAGCGGGAGGTCCTCCGGGGAGCTGTTTTTT. This codes for CAIRRTSGRSSGELFF. The J gene is TRBJ2-2, the V gene TRBV10-3; 14 bases align to TRBD2. Germline values: CDR1 ENHRY, CDR2 SYGVKD. The V and J ends lost 6 bases and 6 bases, in that order; junction bases with no gene match: 6. The CDR3 is 16 residues long.

The chain combines TRBV29-1 with TRBJ1-2, with D maybe TRBD1 (6 bases). V was shortened by 3 bases and J by 4 bases, with 12 bases between the two germline ends. Germline CDR1 SQVTM, CDR2 ANQGSEA. The CDR3 is made up of 13 amino acids. The CDR3 sequence: CSVDGDRSYGYTF. As DNA, the CDR3 is TGCAGCGTTGATGGAGACAGGAGCTATGGCTACACCTTC.

This clone showed up just once. CDR3: CASAGSQIKYEQYF. CDR3 bases: TGTGCCAGCGCAGGGAGCCAGATTAAGTACGAGCAGTACTTC. This rearrangement joins TRBV2 to TRBJ2-7; D may correspond to TRBD1 or TRBD2 (5 bases each). The CDR3 is made up of 14 amino acids. V lost 8 bases to trimming and J lost 4 bases, with 18 bases between them. Germline CDR1 is SNHLY and CDR2 is FYNNEI.

The chain uses TRBV9 and TRBJ2-1; a possible D gene is TRBD2 (6 bases). The CDR3 runs 15 residues. Trimming removed 2 bases from V and 9 bases from J, with 18 bases in between. Germline V CDR1 and CDR2: SGDLS, YYNGEE. The CDR3 loop reads CASSVEGDGIGEQFF. The CDR3 DNA is TGTGCCAGCAGCGTGGAGGGCGACGGGATTGGTGAGCAGTTCTTC.

The CDR3 region is CASSPRGGGGETQYF. The DNA for the CDR3 is TGTGCCAGCAGCCCAAGGGGGGGCGGTGGAGAGACCCAGTACTTC. The chain couples TRBV5-4 to TRBJ2-5; the D gene is possibly TRBD2 (7 bases). The CDR3 consists of 15 residues. Germline V gene data show CDR1 as SGHNT and CDR2 as YYREEE (reference sequence). V shed 4 bases and J shed 4 bases, with 17 bases lying between them. The variable domain in full, with the rest retrieved from reference TRBV5-4 and TRBJ2-5, is ETGVTQSPTHLIKTRGQQVTLRCSSQSGHNTVSWYQQALGQGPQFIFQYYREEENGRGNFPPRFSGLQFPNYSSELNVNALELDDSALYLCASSPRGGGGETQYFGPGTRLLVL.

The sample holds one count of this clone. The rearrangement uses TRBV5-6 and TRBJ1-6; D is possibly TRBD1 (5 bases). This CDR3 is built from 15 residues. V lost 2 bases and J 3 bases, leaving 9 bases between the germline ends. Germline CDR1 reads SGHDT; CDR2 reads YYEEEE. The CDR3, as DNA: TGTGCCAGCAGCTTCAGGGATCGCTATAATTCACCCCTCCACTTT. It yields the protein CASSFRDRYNSPLHF.